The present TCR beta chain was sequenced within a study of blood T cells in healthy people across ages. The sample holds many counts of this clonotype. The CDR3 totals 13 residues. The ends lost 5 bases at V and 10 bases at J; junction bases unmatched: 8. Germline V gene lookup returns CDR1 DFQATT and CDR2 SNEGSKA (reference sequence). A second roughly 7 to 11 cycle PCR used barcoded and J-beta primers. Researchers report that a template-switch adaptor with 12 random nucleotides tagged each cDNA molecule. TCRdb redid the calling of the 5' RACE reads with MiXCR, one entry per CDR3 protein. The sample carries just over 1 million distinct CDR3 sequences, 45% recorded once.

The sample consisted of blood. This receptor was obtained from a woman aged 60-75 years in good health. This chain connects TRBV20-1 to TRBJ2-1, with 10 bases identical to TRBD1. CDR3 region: CSASTGGRGEQFF. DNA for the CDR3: TGCAGTGCTTCGACAGGGGGCCGAGGAGAGCAGTTCTTC.